This T cell receptor (beta chain) came from a study of response to subunit inactivated influenza vaccine. The germline gives CDR1 SGHRS, CDR2 YFSETQ. The CDR3 totals 16 residues. With 1 base clipped from V and 7 bases from J, the junction kept 12 bases outside the gene matches. One entry per CDR3 protein results from TCRdb running MiXCR on the RT-PCR reads. The sample contains 500,000 to 700,000 distinct CDR3 sequences, roughly 25% of which appear only once. The same data also went into a second study, on T cells expressing NK-cell markers. In that study: Production of TCR beta cDNA relied on 5'RACE template switching with UMIs.

This clonotype was obtained from a man in his forties or fifties who received an inactivated influenza vaccine. Material: CD4+ T cells sorted from PBMCs, obtained about 13 days after vaccination. The chain recombines TRBV5-1 with TRBJ2-7; 9 bases fit TRBD1. This CDR3 is CASSLYPGQGIGEQYF. CDR3 coding DNA: TGCGCCAGCAGCTTGTATCCGGGACAGGGTATAGGTGAGCAGTACTTC.